This T cell receptor (beta chain) was sequenced for a study of blood T cell repertoires in COVID-19. Study summary: The United States, Italy and Spain were the sources of the acute and convalescent COVID-19 samples. In each case, the material was cDNA or gDNA derived from T cells, B-cell-depleted T cells, or PBMCs.

V shed 6 bases and J shed 0 bases, with 11 bases lying between them. From germline, CDR1 is LNHDA and CDR2 SQIVND (reference sequence). The CDR3 runs to 15 residues. Under the authors' procedure: Reference gene primers were amplified, and this amplification served to estimate nucleated cell counts. TCRdb keeps only in-frame clones here, not all; method: immunoSEQ multiplex PCR. V and J calls and clone size follow that table, whereas D and trimming were derived from the DNA. The profile shows 90,000 or so clones, 85% of them singletons. This chain uses TRBV19 with TRBJ1-4, with a weak D call TRBD1 (5 bases). The sequenced sample was peripheral blood. The receptor comes from a man between 60 and 75 years old with acute or convalescent COVID-19. The CDR3 here is CASSTSGATNEKLFF. The CDR3 bases are TGTGCCAGTAGCACGTCGGGGGCAACTAATGAAAAACTGTTTTTT.